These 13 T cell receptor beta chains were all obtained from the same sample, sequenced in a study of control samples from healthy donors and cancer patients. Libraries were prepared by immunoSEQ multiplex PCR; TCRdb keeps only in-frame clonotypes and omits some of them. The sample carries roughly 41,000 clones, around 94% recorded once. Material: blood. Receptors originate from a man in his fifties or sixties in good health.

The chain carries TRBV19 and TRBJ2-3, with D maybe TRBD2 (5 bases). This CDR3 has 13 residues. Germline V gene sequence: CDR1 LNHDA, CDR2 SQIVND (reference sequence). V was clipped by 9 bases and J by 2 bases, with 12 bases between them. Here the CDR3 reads CASLSGITDTQYF. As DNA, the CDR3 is TGTGCCAGCCTTTCCGGGATCACAGATACGCAGTATTTT.

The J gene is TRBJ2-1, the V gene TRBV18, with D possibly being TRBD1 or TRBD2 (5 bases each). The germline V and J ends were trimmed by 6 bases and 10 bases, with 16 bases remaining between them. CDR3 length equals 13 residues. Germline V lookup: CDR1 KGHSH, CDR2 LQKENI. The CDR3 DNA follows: TGTGCCAGCTCGTCCGGGACCAAGGAGGAGCAGTTCTTC. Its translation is CASSSGTKEEQFF. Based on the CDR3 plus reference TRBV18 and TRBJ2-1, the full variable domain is NAGVMQNPRHLVRRRGQEARLRCSPMKGHSHVYWYRQLPEEGLKFMVYLQKENIIDESGMPKERFSAEFPKEGPSILRIQQVVRGDSAAYFCASSSGTKEEQFFGPGTRLTVL.

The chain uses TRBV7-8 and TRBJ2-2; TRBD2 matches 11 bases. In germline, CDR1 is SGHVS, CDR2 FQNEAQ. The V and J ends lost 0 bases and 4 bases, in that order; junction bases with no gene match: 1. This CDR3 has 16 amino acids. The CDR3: CASSLASGRATGELFF. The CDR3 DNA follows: TGTGCCAGCAGCTTAGCTAGCGGGAGGGCCACCGGGGAGCTGTTTTTT.

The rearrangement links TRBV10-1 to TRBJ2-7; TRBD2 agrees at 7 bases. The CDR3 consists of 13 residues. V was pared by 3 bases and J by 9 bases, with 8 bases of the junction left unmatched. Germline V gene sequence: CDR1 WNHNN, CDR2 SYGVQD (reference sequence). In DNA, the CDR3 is TGCGCCAGCAGTGATGGGACTACAGGCGGGCAGTACTTC. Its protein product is CASSDGTTGGQYF.

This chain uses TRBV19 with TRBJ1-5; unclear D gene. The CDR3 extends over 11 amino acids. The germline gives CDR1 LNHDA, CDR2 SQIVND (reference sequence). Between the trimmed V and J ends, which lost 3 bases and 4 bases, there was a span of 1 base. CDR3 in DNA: TGTGCCAGTAGTATGAATCAGCCCCAGCATTTT. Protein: CASSMNQPQHF.

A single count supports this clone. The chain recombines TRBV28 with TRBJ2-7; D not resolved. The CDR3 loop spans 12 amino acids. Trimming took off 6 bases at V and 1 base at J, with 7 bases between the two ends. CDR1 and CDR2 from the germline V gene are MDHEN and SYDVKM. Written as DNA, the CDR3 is TGTGCCAGCAGCCCTCTGTCCTACGAGCAGTACTTC. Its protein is CASSPLSYEQYF.

The CDR3 DNA sequence: TGCAGCGTGGTCGGGACAGGGGACTATGGCTACACCTTC. Encoded protein: CSVVGTGDYGYTF. The chain carries TRBV29-1 and TRBJ1-2; 10 bases map to TRBD1. The CDR3 contains 13 residues. With V trimmed by 6 bases and J by 3 bases, 4 bases remained unmatched. In germline, CDR1 is SQVTM, CDR2 ANQGSEA.

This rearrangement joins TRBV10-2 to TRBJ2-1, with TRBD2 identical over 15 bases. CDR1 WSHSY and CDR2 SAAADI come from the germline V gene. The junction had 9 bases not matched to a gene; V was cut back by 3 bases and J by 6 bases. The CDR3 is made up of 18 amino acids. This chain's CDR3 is CASSELWTSGRAFNEQFF. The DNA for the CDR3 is TGCGCCAGCAGTGAATTATGGACTAGCGGGAGGGCCTTCAATGAGCAGTTCTTC.

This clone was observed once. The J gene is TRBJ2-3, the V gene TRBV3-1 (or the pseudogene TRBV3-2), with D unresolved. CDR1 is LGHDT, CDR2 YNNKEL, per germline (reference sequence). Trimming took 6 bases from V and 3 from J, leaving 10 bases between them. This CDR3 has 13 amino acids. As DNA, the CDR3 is TGTGCCAGCAGGCTAGGATTGACAGATACGCAGTATTTT. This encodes CASRLGLTDTQYF.

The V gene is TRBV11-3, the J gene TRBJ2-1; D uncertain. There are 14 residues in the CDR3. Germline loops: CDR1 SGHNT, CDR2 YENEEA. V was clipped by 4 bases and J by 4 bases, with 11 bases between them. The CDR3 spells CASSSSRSYNEQFF. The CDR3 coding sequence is TGTGCCAGCAGCTCTAGTAGGAGTTACAATGAGCAGTTCTTC.

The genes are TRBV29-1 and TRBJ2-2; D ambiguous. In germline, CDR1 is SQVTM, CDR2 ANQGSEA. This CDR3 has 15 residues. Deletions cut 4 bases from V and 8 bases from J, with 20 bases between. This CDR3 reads CSVAGSAIATGELFF. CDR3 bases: TGCAGCGTTGCCGGGTCCGCAATCGCGACAGGGGAGCTGTTTTTT.

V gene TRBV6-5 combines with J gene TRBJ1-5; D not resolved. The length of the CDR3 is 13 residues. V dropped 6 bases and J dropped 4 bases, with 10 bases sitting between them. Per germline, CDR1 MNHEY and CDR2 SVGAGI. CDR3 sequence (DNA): TGTGCCAGCAGACGGAATGTTAATCAGCCCCAGCATTTT. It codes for CASRRNVNQPQHF.

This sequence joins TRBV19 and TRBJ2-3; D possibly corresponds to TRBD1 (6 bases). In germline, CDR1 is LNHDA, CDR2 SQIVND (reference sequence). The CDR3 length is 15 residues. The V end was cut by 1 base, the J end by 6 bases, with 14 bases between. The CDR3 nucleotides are TGTGCCAGTAGTATAGTAGGGGGAGAAGGGGATACGCAGTATTTT. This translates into CASSIVGGEGDTQYF.